This entry describes one T cell receptor beta chain. The antigen is unknown. Together with a sample-barcoded 5' primer, a J-beta primer mix was included in a second PCR lasting roughly 6 to 12 cycles. Every cDNA was tagged by a template-switch adaptor with 12 random nucleotides. Using its own MiXCR run on the 5' RACE reads, TCRdb lists one record per CDR3 protein. The sample includes roughly 1.9 million distinct CDR3 sequences, roughly two fifths of them seen just once. This sample stems from a study of blood T cells in healthy people across ages. Findings and limits, study-wide: Calculation of diversity from one million T cells yielded estimates considered to be underestimates.

This clonotype originated in a human donor in good health. The material sequenced was blood.

CDR3 DNA: TGTGCCAGCCCCTTAAGGGCAGGGTCTCTGGATGAGCAGTTCTTC. Protein: CASPLRAGSLDEQFF. The J gene is TRBJ2-1, the V gene TRBV6-2 or TRBV6-3; a weak D match, TRBD1 (5 bases). Germline CDR1 MNHEY, CDR2 SVGEGT. The length of the CDR3 is 15 residues. With 8 bases removed from V and 8 bases from J, the gap between germline ends came to 22 bases.